This T cell receptor (beta chain) was sequenced in a study of CD8+ T cells in alopecia areata. A word on this clone: The sample carries other DNA sequences with the same CDR3.

As for treatment: oral pan-JAK inhibitor, 5-10 mg twice daily. RNA was isolated and reverse transcribed to cDNA, the sequencing template. Assay: immunoSEQ multiplex PCR; the TCRdb copy retains only in-frame clones and omits some. This sample has about 190,000 clones, with 50% to 60% found just once. This sample comprised CD4+ T cells sorted from blood, obtained at week 4, from a patient treated with tofacitinib. The receptor was derived from a human donor with alopecia areata.

DNA for the CDR3: TGTGCCAGCAGCTTAGGAGTGGGCGGGGAGCTGTTTTTT. Translated, it gives CASSLGVGGELFF. The chain joins TRBV7-2 to TRBJ2-2; D unclear. Trimming pared 1 base from V and 7 bases from J, leaving 7 bases between. In germline, CDR1 is SGHTA, CDR2 FQGNSA. The CDR3 is 13 amino acids.